These T cell receptor beta chains were read from a single sample in a study of blood T cells in healthy people across ages. TCRdb recomputed calls from the 5' RACE reads with MiXCR, one row per CDR3 protein. Here the sample spans about 730,000 distinct CDR3 sequences, 40% to 45% being singletons. The sample was blood. The receptors stem from a woman in her sixties or seventies in good health. Both conserved end residues are part of each CDR3. A D gene is named only where the DNA matches it firmly. Only part of the rows carry a size: once, few, many, or a class if the clone is expanded.

- | - | TRBJ2-7 | TRBV6-5 | 15 | TGTGCCAGCACCGACTGGACTTCGCGTTCCTACGAGCAGTACTTC | CASTDWTSRSYEQYF
- | TRBD1 | TRBJ1-4 | TRBV24-1 | 14 | TGTGCCACCAGTGACCCGACAGGGAGTGAAAAACTGTTTTTT | CATSDPTGSEKLFF
few | - | TRBJ2-7 | TRBV24-1 | 12 | TGTGCCACTATCCCGCTCGGCGATGAGCAGTACTTC | CATIPLGDEQYF
- | TRBD2 | TRBJ2-1 | TRBV20-1 | 14 | TGCAGTGCTAGAGGAGTAGCGGGAGTGGGTGAGCAGTTCTTC | CSARGVAGVGEQFF
- | TRBD2 | TRBJ2-3 | TRBV7-6 | 18 | TGTGCCAGCAGCTTAGGGGGTATACTAGCGTCCCCCGCAGATACGCAGTATTTT | CASSLGGILASPADTQYF
- | - | TRBJ2-1 | TRBV10-3 | 12 | TGTGCCAGCCACGGGGTTGACAATGAGCAGTTCTTC | CASHGVDNEQFF
few | - | TRBJ1-2 | TRBV10-3 | 14 | TGTGCCATCGGGACACAGGAAAATAACTATGGCTACACCTTC | CAIGTQENNYGYTF
- | - | TRBJ1-4 | TRBV20-1 | 14 | TGCAGTGCTAGAGATGCGCGAGGGGAGGAAAAACTGTTTTTT | CSARDARGEEKLFF
- | - | TRBJ2-3 | TRBV6-5 | 15 | TGTGCCAGCAGTTACGGGGCCCAGGGGACAGATACGCAGTATTTT | CASSYGAQGTDTQYF
once | TRBD2 | TRBJ2-2 | TRBV11-3 | 12 | TGTGCCAGCACCGGGGGGACCGGGGAGCTGTTTTTT | CASTGGTGELFF
few | - | TRBJ2-5 | TRBV7-6 | 13 | TGTGCCAGCGAGGCCAGGGAGAGGGAGACCCAGTACTTC | CASEARERETQYF
- | - | TRBJ2-7 | TRBV6-1 | 15 | TGTGCCAGCAGTGGACTACAGGGAGGGAGCTACGAGCAGTACTTC | CASSGLQGGSYEQYF
- | - | TRBJ2-5 | TRBV5-1 | 15 | TGCGCCAGCAGCTTGGGGCAGGGTTGGAGAGAGACCCAGTACTTC | CASSLGQGWRETQYF
few | - | TRBJ1-4 | TRBV6-5 | 15 | TGTGCCAGCAGTGCCTCCGGGACGGGAAGGGAAAAACTGTTTTTT | CASSASGTGREKLFF
few | TRBD2 | TRBJ2-5 | TRBV10-3 | 16 | TGTGCCATCAGTGAGCAGGCGGGACTAGCGGGAGGGCGGCAGTACTTC | CAISEQAGLAGGRQYF
many | - | TRBJ1-4 | TRBV20-1 | 12 | TGCAGTGTCGGGCAGGCGAGGGAAAAACTGTTTTTT | CSVGQAREKLFF
few | TRBD2 | TRBJ2-7 | TRBV7-2 | 13 | TGTGCCAGCAGCTCCAGCGGGAGGGACGAGCAGTACTTC | CASSSSGRDEQYF
- | - | TRBJ1-1 | TRBV20-1 | 12 | TGCAGTGCTAGAATCCCAGGGACTGAAGCTTTCTTT | CSARIPGTEAFF
- | TRBD2 | TRBJ2-7 | TRBV20-1 | 15 | TGCAGTGCTAGTTATGCGGGAGGAACTATCTACGAGCAGTACTTC | CSASYAGGTIYEQYF
- | TRBD2 | TRBJ2-1 | TRBV6-4 | 16 | TGTGCCAGTTCACCGGGACTAGCGGGAGGAGGGAATGAGCAGTTCTTC | CASSPGLAGGGNEQFF
- | - | TRBJ1-2 | TRBV4-3 | 15 | TGCGCCAGCAGCGATACAGGGTTTGGAAACTATGGCTACACCTTC | CASSDTGFGNYGYTF
few | TRBD1 | TRBJ1-2 | TRBV30 | 13 | TGTGCCTGGAGTTCACAGGGGGTCTATGGCTACACCTTC | CAWSSQGVYGYTF
few | TRBD1 | TRBJ2-3 | TRBV9 | 14 | TGTGCCAGCAGCGACGGACAGGGCACAGATACGCAGTATTTT | CASSDGQGTDTQYF
- | - | TRBJ1-2 | TRBV9 | 12 | TGTGCCGGCAGCACTGGAGGGGATGGCTACACCTTC | CAGSTGGDGYTF
once | TRBD1 | TRBJ1-2 | TRBV13 | 15 | TGTGCCAGCAGCCCCAGGACAGGGATGGGCTATGGCTACACCTTC | CASSPRTGMGYGYTF
once | - | TRBJ2-1 | TRBV11-2 | 14 | TGTGCCAGCAGCGGAATCGGCGGTTACAATGAGCAGTTCTTC | CASSGIGGYNEQFF
few | TRBD1 | TRBJ2-7 | TRBV7-6 | 16 | TGTGCCAGCAGCGTGGGACAGGGGGCGGGTAGCTACGAGCAGTACTTC | CASSVGQGAGSYEQYF
- | - | TRBJ2-1 | TRBV7-6 | 13 | TGTGCCAGCAGCTTAGGTTGGCTCAATGAGCAGTTCTTC | CASSLGWLNEQFF
- | - | TRBJ1-2 | TRBV12-3/TRBV12-4 | 12 | TGTGCCAGCATAGTGCAGGGTGGCGGCTACACCTTC | CASIVQGGGYTF
- | - | TRBJ2-1 | TRBV9 | 15 | TGTGCCAGCAGCGTAGTGGCGGGGCACTACAATGAGCAGTTCTTC | CASSVVAGHYNEQFF
once | - | TRBJ1-2 | TRBV19 | 14 | TGTGCCAGTAAGGGAGGACAGCTTGGGTATGGCTACACCTTC | CASKGGQLGYGYTF
- | - | TRBJ2-5 | TRBV7-2 | 14 | TGTGCCAGCAGCTTAATCACTGTATCCGAGACCCAGTACTTC | CASSLITVSETQYF
- | - | TRBJ1-6 | TRBV6-2/TRBV6-3 | 16 | TGTGCCAGCAGTTACTCGGTTTGGAGTTCGGGTTCACCCCTCCACTTT | CASSYSVWSSGSPLHF
- | TRBD2 | TRBJ2-3 | TRBV3-1 | 13 | TGTGCCAGCTGGCGGGGGGTATCAGATACGCAGTATTTT | CASWRGVSDTQYF
- | - | TRBJ2-7 | TRBV3-1 | 15 | TGTGCCAGCAGCCAAGTCCCCCAGGGACCCTACGAGCAGTACTTC | CASSQVPQGPYEQYF
- | - | TRBJ2-3 | TRBV10-3 | 14 | TGTGCCATCCAGGGTGGGGTTTCCACAGATACGCAGTATTTT | CAIQGGVSTDTQYF
- | TRBD1 | TRBJ2-1 | TRBV7-9 | 15 | TGTGCCAGCAGCTTAGGGGGACAGGTCCACAATGAGCAGTTCTTC | CASSLGGQVHNEQFF
- | - | TRBJ2-3 | TRBV7-9 | 15 | TGTGCCAGCACCTACGGACAGAAAGTCACAGATACGCAGTATTTT | CASTYGQKVTDTQYF
few | - | TRBJ2-1 | TRBV7-3 | 15 | TGTGCCAGCAGCATCACAGCGAGCTCCTACAATGAGCAGTTCTTC | CASSITASSYNEQFF
few | - | TRBJ2-7 | TRBV4-3 | 15 | TGCGCCAGCAGCCAAGGGCTGGGGGCTCCCTACGAGCAGTACTTC | CASSQGLGAPYEQYF
- | TRBD2 | TRBJ2-1 | TRBV7-3 | 18 | TGTGCCGGCAGTCTAACGATAACGCGGGGGGGATCCTACAATGAGCAGTTCTTC | CAGSLTITRGGSYNEQFF
- | TRBD2 | TRBJ2-1 | TRBV10-3 | 15 | TGTGCCATCAGGGCTAGCGGGGGGACCTACAATGAGCAGTTCTTC | CAIRASGGTYNEQFF
once | TRBD2 | TRBJ2-7 | TRBV20-1 | 15 | TGCAGTGCTCCCCCGGGTAGCGGGGGGGCCGAGGAGCAGTACTTC | CSAPPGSGGAEEQYF
few | - | TRBJ2-7 | TRBV12-3/TRBV12-4 | 13 | TGTGCCAGCAGTTTAAGGTCTGCGATCGAGCAGTACTTC | CASSLRSAIEQYF
few | - | TRBJ2-3 | TRBV6-5 | 15 | TGTGCCAGCAGTTACTCGTTAGTAGCATCAGATACGCAGTATTTT | CASSYSLVASDTQYF
- | - | TRBJ1-1 | TRBV29-1 | 11 | TGCAACGCCACAGGGAACACTGAAGCTTTCTTT | CNATGNTEAFF
- | TRBD2 | TRBJ2-1 | TRBV20-1 | 16 | TGCAGTGCTACACGTAATAGCGGGAGCTCCTACAATGAGCAGTTCTTC | CSATRNSGSSYNEQFF
- | - | TRBJ1-5 | TRBV5-3 | 18 | TGTGCCAGAAGCCGAAGAGCTACAGGGTCTCGGCGCAATCAGCCCCAGCATTTT | CARSRRATGSRRNQPQHF
few | - | TRBJ2-7 | TRBV29-1 | 10 | TGCAGCGTAGCGGATTCGGAGCAGTACTTC | CSVADSEQYF